The 15 T cell receptor beta chains given below trace back to one sample, sequenced in a study of blood T cell repertoires in COVID-19. Method: immunoSEQ multiplex PCR; TCRdb's copy keeps in-frame clones and lacks some. The data show about 270,000 clones, about 89% seen once. The material sequenced was peripheral blood. These receptors came from a woman aged 45 to 65 with acute or convalescent COVID-19.

This chain links TRBV14 with TRBJ2-7; D is unclear. Trimming stripped 0 bases from V and 2 bases from J, with 11 bases between. This CDR3 comprises 15 residues. The germline V gene encodes CDR1 SGHDN and CDR2 FVKESK. The CDR3 DNA follows: TGTGCCAGCAGCCAAGAGAACGGGTTTACCTACGAGCAGTACTTC. Encoded protein: CASSQENGFTYEQYF.

V usage is TRBV5-1 and J usage is TRBJ2-7, with 10 bases that match TRBD1. Per germline, CDR1 SGHRS and CDR2 YFSETQ. The CDR3 has 14 amino acids. With V trimmed by 8 bases and J by 2 bases, 7 bases remained unmatched. The DNA for the CDR3 is TGCGCCAGTACGGGACAGGGGATTGCCTACGAGCAGTACTTC. This codes for CASTGQGIAYEQYF.

The chain couples TRBV28 to TRBJ2-2; 9 bases fit TRBD2. With 2 bases clipped from V and 6 bases from J, the junction kept 7 bases outside the gene matches. The CDR3 extends over 16 amino acids. Germline V lookup: CDR1 MDHEN, CDR2 SYDVKM. DNA for the CDR3: TGTGCCAGCAGTTTAAGGCGAGCGGGAGGTCCCGGGGAGCTGTTTTTT. Translation: CASSLRRAGGPGELFF.

This chain links TRBV9 with TRBJ2-2, with D perhaps matching TRBD1 (6 bases). Germline-derived CDR1 and CDR2 are SGDLS and YYNGEE. This CDR3 is built from 17 residues. The V and J ends lost 5 bases and 0 bases respectively, with 17 bases between them. In DNA form, the CDR3 reads TGTGCCAGCAGTGTACTTCTGACAGGCGCGAACACCGGGGAGCTGTTTTTT. Encoded protein: CASSVLLTGANTGELFF.

The chain couples TRBV3-1 (or the pseudogene TRBV3-2) to TRBJ2-2, with D tentatively TRBD2 (6 bases). Trimming pared 4 bases from V and 4 bases from J, leaving 22 bases between. This CDR3 comprises 18 residues. Germline CDR1 LGHDT, CDR2 YNNKEL (reference sequence). The CDR3 nucleotides are TGTGCCAGCAGCCGGCGCGGGACCCTCGAGACCGGCACCGGGGAGCTGTTTTTT. Its protein product is CASSRRGTLETGTGELFF.

This chain uses TRBV5-1 with TRBJ1-1; D uncertain. Trimming removed 0 bases at V and 10 bases at J, with 13 bases between. The length of the CDR3 is 13 residues. Per germline, CDR1 SGHRS and CDR2 YFSETQ. In nucleotides, the CDR3 is TGCGCCAGCAGCTTGGCTCTTCGCGGAGGAGCTTTCTTT. Translated, it gives CASSLALRGGAFF.

The chain recombines TRBV15 with TRBJ1-2; D perhaps matches TRBD1 (5 bases). Germline V CDR1 and CDR2: LNHNV, YYDKDF (reference sequence). The germline V and J ends were trimmed by 0 bases and 0 bases, with 8 bases remaining between them. The CDR3 is made up of 15 amino acids. The chain's CDR3 is CATSREGGANYGYTF. CDR3 DNA sequence: TGTGCCACCAGCAGAGAGGGGGGAGCTAACTATGGCTACACCTTC.

The V gene is TRBV5-1, the J gene TRBJ2-1, with TRBD2 as a possible D gene (5 bases). Trimming shortened V by 4 bases and J by 6 bases, and 14 bases separated the two germline ends. The germline V gene encodes CDR1 SGHRS and CDR2 YFSETQ. CDR3 length equals 14 residues. CDR3 amino acids: CASSLSGSLNEQFF. CDR3 in DNA: TGCGCCAGCAGCCTCTCTGGGAGCCTCAATGAGCAGTTCTTC. The full variable domain, rest sourced from reference TRBV5-1 and TRBJ2-1, is KAGVTQTPRYLIKTRGQQVTLSCSPISGHRSVSWYQQTPGQGLQFLFEYFSETQRNKGNFPGRFSGRQFSNSRSEMNVSTLELGDSALYLCASSLSGSLNEQFFGPGTRLTVL.

The CDR3 here is CASSQGSGRGGEQFF. CDR3 coding DNA: TGCGCCAGCAGCCAAGGTAGCGGGAGAGGGGGTGAGCAGTTCTTC. This sequence joins TRBV4-1 and TRBJ2-1; the match to TRBD2 covers 9 bases. V shed 1 base and J 9 bases; nucleotides not matched to a gene: 7. The CDR3 spans 15 residues. Germline V CDR1 and CDR2: MGHRA, YSYEKL.

This sequence joins TRBV10-3 and TRBJ2-2; a possible D gene is TRBD1 (6 bases). V lost 4 bases and J lost 4, with 13 bases in between. Per the germline V gene, CDR1 is ENHRY and CDR2 is SYGVKD. The CDR3 consists of 15 residues. The CDR3 sequence is CAISGGQIGTGELFF. Here the CDR3 DNA reads TGTGCCATCAGTGGGGGACAAATTGGCACCGGGGAGCTGTTTTTT.

This clone was seen once. The chain is built from TRBV4-1 and TRBJ1-5, with D perhaps matching TRBD1 (5 bases). With 1 base removed from V and 9 bases from J, the gap between germline ends came to 13 bases. This CDR3 is 14 amino acids long. In germline, CDR1 is MGHRA, CDR2 YSYEKL. CDR3 coding DNA: TGCGCCAGCAGCCAAGGAAACCCAGGGCCGCCCCAGCATTTT. Translated, it gives CASSQGNPGPPQHF.

This clone showed up just a few times. This chain uses TRBV9 with TRBJ2-1, with TRBD2 as a possible D gene (5 bases). The V end lost 0 bases, the J end lost 10 bases, and 8 bases lay between the germline ends. The CDR3 contains 12 residues. Germline V gives CDR1 SGDLS, CDR2 YYNGEE. CDR3 amino acids: CASSVGPGEQFF. The CDR3 coding sequence is TGTGCCAGCAGCGTAGGGCCGGGGGAGCAGTTCTTC.

This clone occurred a few times. This sequence joins TRBV18 and TRBJ1-6, with TRBD1 as a possible D gene (5 bases). V shed 3 bases and J shed 7 bases, with 16 bases lying between them. The germline CDR1 and CDR2 sequences are KGHSH and LQKENI. The CDR3 totals 16 residues. CDR3 sequence: CASSPSRTRENSPLHF. In DNA form, the CDR3 reads TGTGCCAGCTCACCCAGCCGGACAAGAGAAAATTCACCCCTCCACTTT.

This rearrangement joins TRBV4-2 to TRBJ2-1, with TRBD1 as a possible D gene (6 bases). This CDR3 is built from 17 residues. Trimming left V 0 bases short and J 0 bases short, with 12 bases between. Germline V gives CDR1 LGHNA, CDR2 YNFKEQ. The CDR3: CASSQEFRTASYNEQFF. The CDR3 DNA follows: TGTGCCAGCAGCCAAGAATTCAGGACAGCCTCCTACAATGAGCAGTTCTTC.

The CDR3 loop is CASRVDRGSNQPQHF. CDR3 sequence (DNA): TGTGCCAGCAGAGTTGACAGGGGTAGCAATCAGCCCCAGCATTTT. This chain joins TRBV2 and TRBJ1-5; TRBD1 agrees at 8 bases. CDR3 length equals 15 residues. CDR1 and CDR2 from the germline V gene are SNHLY and FYNNEI. The trim removed 6 bases at V and 0 bases at J, leaving 4 bases unmatched.